This T cell receptor beta chain originates from a study of T cell responses to AZD1222 COVID-19 vaccine. About this clone: Its antigen is not identified.

Notes on the study in general: Sampling that yielded the repertoires occurred only after the peak T cell response. A reported finding is that nearly half of spike-specific TCRs target unmutated variant regions. Spike-specific TCR breadth and depth went up after people got two AZD1222 doses. The number of AZD1222 recipients seropositive at baseline was only five to seven.

TCRdb's copy holds only in-frame clones and misses some; the assay was immunoSEQ multiplex PCR. The sample contains 90,000 to 150,000 clones, approximately 90% of which appear only once. V lost 2 bases and J 4 bases, leaving 12 bases between the germline ends. The CDR3 is made up of 15 amino acids. Germline V gene lookup returns CDR1 SGHTA and CDR2 FQGTGA. This TCR came from an adult who received the MenACWY meningococcal vaccine as a control. V is TRBV7-3 and J is TRBJ1-3; D not resolved. Sample: peripheral blood, taken 28 days after the second dose of the MenACWY control vaccine. The chain's CDR3 is CASSLDGISGNTIYF. The CDR3 DNA reads as TGTGCCAGCAGCTTAGACGGGATTTCGGGAAACACCATATATTTT. Filled out from reference TRBV7-3 and TRBJ1-3, the complete variable domain reads GAGVSQTPSNKVTEKGKYVELRCDPISGHTALYWYRQSLGQGPEFLIYFQGTGAADDSGLPNDRFFAVRPEGSVSTLKIQRTERGDSAVYLCASSLDGISGNTIYFGEGSWLTVV.